The 14 T cell receptor beta chains in this list originate from one sample, sequenced in a study of cytomegalovirus exposure and HLA in healthy donors. Primers for the PCR totalled 60 Vbeta and 13 Jbeta. Here immunoSEQ multiplex PCR was the method, and the copy in TCRdb shows in-frame clones only, minus some. In total, the table holds around 140,000 clones. The material sequenced was PBMCs. The receptors were sampled from a man aged 18 to 35 in good health and CMV-seronegative.

This chain links TRBV13 with TRBJ1-5, with 7 bases fitting TRBD1. CDR1 and CDR2 (germline): PRHDT, FYEKMQ (reference sequence). The trim removed 3 bases at V and 4 bases at J, leaving 3 bases unmatched. This CDR3 spans 14 amino acids. In DNA, the CDR3 is TGTGCCAGCAGCTTGGGACAGCGAAATCAGCCCCAGCATTTT. Translation gives CASSLGQRNQPQHF.

Here the CDR3 DNA reads TGTGCCTATGACAGGGTAAACTACGAGCAGTACTTC. It yields the protein CAYDRVNYEQYF. The chain has TRBV30 and TRBJ2-7; 7 bases are shared with TRBD1. CDR1 and CDR2 (germline): GTSNPN, SVGIG (reference sequence). The CDR3 extends over 12 amino acids. J lost 3 bases, V lost 7 bases, and 6 bases had no gene match.

The chain is built from TRBV7-8 and TRBJ2-7; 12 bases fit TRBD2. This CDR3 is 18 amino acids long. J lost 0 bases, V lost 5 bases, and 11 bases had no gene match. Per germline, CDR1 SGHVS and CDR2 FQNEAQ. The CDR3 is CASSGQGLAGFSSYEQYF. The CDR3 nucleotides read TGTGCCAGCAGCGGACAGGGACTAGCGGGCTTTTCCTCCTACGAGCAGTACTTC.

This chain joins TRBV27 and TRBJ2-1; 8 bases line up with TRBD2. The length of the CDR3 is 16 residues. From germline, CDR1 is MNHEY and CDR2 SMNVEV (reference sequence). Trimming removed 3 bases from V and 4 bases from J; junction bases left unmatched: 8. The CDR3 loop reads CASSFLGAGGYNEQFF. The DNA of the CDR3 is TGTGCCAGCAGTTTCTTAGGGGCGGGAGGTTACAATGAGCAGTTCTTC.

The rearrangement links TRBV19 to TRBJ1-6, with 8 nucleotides matching TRBD1. The CDR3 length is 16 residues. Germline V gene sequence: CDR1 LNHDA, CDR2 SQIVND (reference sequence). With V trimmed by 1 base and J by 7 bases, 6 bases remained unmatched. The chain's CDR3 is CASSIGQGARNSPLHF. Here the CDR3 DNA reads TGTGCCAGTAGTATAGGTCAGGGGGCGCGAAATTCACCCCTCCACTTT.

This chain connects TRBV28 to TRBJ1-2; 7 nucleotides agree with TRBD1. The CDR3 is 13 amino acids. The J segment lost 4 bases and the V segment lost 6 bases, leaving 5 bases of the junction unmatched. Germline lookup yields CDR1 MDHEN and CDR2 SYDVKM. The CDR3, as DNA: TGTGCCAGCAGCCGAGGGGACAGCTATGGCTACACCTTC. Its translation: CASSRGDSYGYTF.

CDR3: CASSEEGLGTVTGELFF. The CDR3 DNA is TGTGCCAGCAGTGAAGAGGGTCTTGGGACAGTGACCGGGGAGCTGTTTTTT. The rearrangement joins TRBV6-1 to TRBJ2-2, with 7 bases fitting TRBD1. Unmatched junction bases numbered 10, after V lost 1 base and J lost 5 bases. Germline CDR1 and CDR2: MNHNS and SASEGT. The CDR3 covers 17 residues.

The CDR3 nucleotides read TGTGCCAGCAGCTCGGGGGGTTCACCCCTCCACTTT. Its protein is CASSSGGSPLHF. The chain links TRBV11-1 to TRBJ1-6; D may be TRBD1 (5 bases). CDR1 is SGHAT, CDR2 FQDESV, per germline (reference sequence). V gave up 4 bases and J gave up 9 bases, with 7 bases separating them. The CDR3 runs to 12 residues.

The chain employs TRBV7-3 and TRBJ2-7, with TRBD1 matching over 7 bases. This CDR3 is built from 15 residues. Germline CDR1 reads SGHTA; CDR2 reads FQGTGA. V lost 6 bases, J lost 2 bases, and 10 bases stayed unmatched. CDR3 protein: CASSLTGTATYEQYF. DNA of the CDR3: TGTGCCAGCAGTCTAACCGGGACAGCTACCTACGAGCAGTACTTC.

This chain connects TRBV7-2 to TRBJ2-5; TRBD2 aligns across 11 bases. After removal of 1 base from V and 7 bases from J, the junction contained 5 bases not matched to a gene. Germline CDR1 reads SGHTA; CDR2 reads FQGNSA. The length of the CDR3 is 15 residues. The CDR3 sequence: CASSLVAGGEGTQYF. CDR3 coding DNA: TGTGCCAGCAGCTTAGTAGCGGGAGGGGAGGGGACCCAGTACTTC. Supplemented by reference TRBV7-2 and TRBJ2-5, the full variable domain reads GAGVSQSPSNKVTEKGKDVELRCDPISGHTALYWYRQSLGQGLEFLIYFQGNSAPDKSGLPSDRFSAERTGGSVSTLTIQRTQQEDSAVYLCASSLVAGGEGTQYFGPGTRLLVL.

This sequence joins TRBV30 and TRBJ2-7; 7 bases are a match to TRBD1. The CDR3 extends over 12 amino acids. Germline V gene data show CDR1 as GTSNPN and CDR2 as SVGIG (reference sequence). Trimming at V came to 0 bases and at J to 6 bases, leaving 2 bases not matched to a gene. Written as DNA, the CDR3 is TGTGCCTGGAGTGTTAGGGGGCGCGAGCAGTACTTC. Amino acids: CAWSVRGREQYF.

The chain recombines TRBV18 with TRBJ1-1; D is perhaps TRBD1 (6 bases). V dropped 1 base and J dropped 3 bases, with 12 bases sitting between them. This CDR3 comprises 15 residues. The germline V gene has CDR1 KGHSH and CDR2 LQKENI. Here the CDR3 reads CASSPRGRGDTEAFF. The CDR3 region has the DNA TGTGCCAGCTCACCACGGGGCAGGGGTGACACTGAAGCTTTCTTT.

The CDR3 is CASSPVASGDSDTQYF. The CDR3 nucleotides are TGTGCCAGCAGCCCAGTCGCTAGCGGGGACTCAGATACGCAGTATTTT. The chain carries TRBV9 and TRBJ2-3; 9 bases line up with TRBD2. With V trimmed by 4 bases and J by 4 bases, 10 bases remained unmatched. The germline V gene encodes CDR1 SGDLS and CDR2 YYNGEE. The CDR3 runs to 16 residues.

The V and J genes are TRBV15 and TRBJ1-1; 8 bases fit TRBD1. Germline lookup yields CDR1 LNHNV and CDR2 YYDKDF (reference sequence). J was trimmed by 4 bases and V by 2 bases; bases with no gene match: 9. The CDR3 has 16 residues. CDR3 coding DNA: TGTGCCACCAGCAGAAGACAGGGGATAAGGGGCACTGAAGCTTTCTTT. As protein: CATSRRQGIRGTEAFF. Full variable domain (missing parts from reference TRBV15 and TRBJ1-1): DAMVIQNPRYQVTQFGKPVTLSCSQTLNHNVMYWYQQKSSQAPKLLFHYYDKDFNNEADTPDNFQSRRPNTSFCFLDIRSPGLGDTAMYLCATSRRQGIRGTEAFFGQGTRLTVV.